This TCR beta chain was identified during a study of T cell responses to AZD1222 COVID-19 vaccine. TCRdb's table, derived via immunoSEQ multiplex PCR, lists solely in-frame clones and lacks some. Of about 140,000 clones in the sample, 89% were seen once. Study-level points and caveats: Clonal diversity may have been underestimated, and the donors were mostly white British, with more females than males.

J gave up 2 bases and V 1 base, and 6 bases lay outside the gene matches. The CDR3 sequence is 18 residues long. Per germline, CDR1 SEHNR and CDR2 FQNEAQ (reference sequence). About this clone: What it binds is unknown.

This chain connects TRBV7-9 to TRBJ2-3; TRBD2 agrees at 13 bases. Sequencing used peripheral blood, obtained on day 0 of AZD1222 vaccination. This TCR was recovered from an adult in good health. CDR3 DNA sequence: TGTGCCAGCAGCTTAGGGGGACTAGCGGGGCGCTCCACAGATACGCAGTATTTT. Amino acids: CASSLGGLAGRSTDTQYF.